The source of this TCR beta chain is a study of CD8 T cells in Susac syndrome. CDR3 length: 13 residues. From germline, CDR1 is LGHDT and CDR2 YNNKEL (reference sequence). V lost 1 base, J lost 6 bases, and 7 bases lay in between. TCR beta sequences were obtained from blood CD8+ and CD4+ T cells. Matched for age and sex, the controls were healthy donors. FACS was used to enrich TEMRA cells, whereas the CD8+ and CD4+ T cells were obtained by negative isolation. RNA, at roughly 0.5 to 1 ug, was reverse transcribed with random hexamers. The immunoSEQ assay covered 54 Vbeta and 13 Jbeta segments for CDR3. TCRdb called the immunoSEQ multiplex PCR reads again in MiXCR, with one record for every CDR3 protein. Here the sample spans about 110,000 distinct CDR3 sequences, 96% being singletons.

The material sequenced was CD4+ T cells from PBMCs. This sequence joins TRBV3-1 and TRBJ1-5; D call uncertain. This clonotype was sampled from a human donor in good health. Here the CDR3 DNA reads TGTGCCAGCAGCCAAGGTCCAGGTCAGCCCCAGCATTTT. Translation: CASSQGPGQPQHF.